The T cell receptor beta chain under discussion was sequenced for a study of blood T cell repertoires in COVID-19. About the research overall: From T cells, B-cell-depleted T cells, or PBMCs came the material, which was cDNA or gDNA.

As concerns this clone: The limits of the CDR3 on the DNA are not certain, so only TCRdb's listed CDR3 is given.

The V gene's germline CDR1 is GTSNPN and CDR2 SVGIG (reference sequence). Termini included, the CDR3 measures 15 amino acids. As handled by the study authors: Reference gene primer amplification yielded estimated nucleated cell counts. TCRdb's copy holds only in-frame clones and misses some; the assay was immunoSEQ multiplex PCR. That table is the source of V, J and clone size, and D and trimming were worked out from the DNA. The table shows approximately 260,000 clones, with about 91% occurring only once. Participants were aged roughly 18 to 90 years, lived in 25 or so US areas, and enrolled virtually.

The source material was PBMCs or T cells enriched from blood (not recorded which). The receptor was isolated from a woman in her thirties or forties with acute COVID-19. The chain couples TRBV30 to TRBJ2-1; the DNA was not compared with TRBD2, the D call given in the table. The CDR3 sequence is CAWSVLRARRGKQFF.